These 9 T cell receptor beta chains originate from one sample sequenced in a study of shared clonotypes between healthy human individuals. Only in-frame clones appear in the TCRdb table, and some are missing; sequencing was by immunoSEQ multiplex PCR. The sample has roughly 1,500,000 clones, 97% to 99% seen once. The sequenced sample consisted of naive CD4+ T cells sorted from blood. Stated subset: CD45RA+ positively selected. The receptors originated from a man aged 25-45 years in good health.

This clone was picked up one time. The genes are TRBV28 and TRBJ2-7; 9 nucleotides match TRBD1. Trimming took 2 bases from V and 3 from J; bases not matched to a gene: 8. CDR3 length: 16 amino acids. In germline, CDR1 is MDHEN, CDR2 SYDVKM. The CDR3 loop is CASSLRLTGGGYEQYF. Written as DNA, the CDR3 is TGTGCCAGCAGTTTAAGACTGACAGGGGGGGGCTACGAGCAGTACTTC.

The rearrangement uses TRBV5-8 and TRBJ1-5; TRBD1 matches at 8 bases. The trim removed 1 base at V and 5 bases at J, leaving 5 bases unmatched. Germline CDR1 and CDR2: SGHTS and YDEGEE. The CDR3 has 15 amino acids. The chain's CDR3 is CASSLRRGQDQPQHF. CDR3 DNA: TGTGCCAGCAGCTTGAGGAGGGGACAGGATCAGCCCCAGCATTTT. The full variable domain, with the rest looked up from reference TRBV5-8 and TRBJ1-5, is EAGVTQSPTHLIKTRGQQATLRCSPISGHTSVYWYQQALGLGLQFLLWYDEGEERNRGNFPPRFSGRQFPNYSSELNVNALELEDSALYLCASSLRRGQDQPQHFGDGTRLSIL.

This chain connects TRBV7-2 to TRBJ2-1; 8 bases match TRBD2. This CDR3 region has 13 residues. V was clipped by 8 bases and J by 8 bases; unmatched bases: 8. Germline V gene lookup returns CDR1 SGHTA and CDR2 FQGNSA. The DNA for the CDR3 is TGTGCCAGCGGGCTAGCGGGTAACGATGAGCAGTTCTTC. Its protein product is CASGLAGNDEQFF.

V gene TRBV7-3 combines with J gene TRBJ1-2; D is uncertain. The CDR3 runs to 15 residues. With 0 bases removed from V and 9 bases from J, the gap between germline ends came to 17 bases. Per the germline V gene, CDR1 is SGHTA and CDR2 is FQGTGA. As DNA, the CDR3 is TGTGCCAGCAGCTTAACGGCCGGACCGTTATCCAGCTACACCTTC. Residues: CASSLTAGPLSSYTF.

V gene TRBV28 combines with J gene TRBJ2-7; 11 positions match TRBD2. In germline, CDR1 is MDHEN, CDR2 SYDVKM. This CDR3 is built from 18 residues. V lost 6 bases, J lost 1 base, and 14 bases stayed unmatched. The CDR3, as DNA: TGTGCCAGCAGACCTTCTGTTGGTACTAGCGGGAGTTCCTACGAGCAGTACTTC. As protein: CASRPSVGTSGSSYEQYF.

V is TRBV28 and J is TRBJ2-1, with TRBD2 matching over 9 bases. The CDR3 spans 17 residues. Trimming took 2 bases from V and 7 from J; bases not matched to a gene: 12. CDR1 and CDR2 from the germline V gene are MDHEN and SYDVKM. CDR3 DNA sequence: TGTGCCAGCAGTTTAGAAGTTCTAGCGGGAACAGGAAATGAGCAGTTCTTC. Its translation: CASSLEVLAGTGNEQFF.

J is TRBJ1-3 and V is TRBV11-3, with TRBD1 matching 8 bases. Trimming removed 4 bases from V and 4 bases from J; junction bases left unmatched: 6. CDR1 is SGHNT and CDR2 is YENEEA in the germline V gene. The CDR3 loop spans 15 amino acids. In DNA, the CDR3 is TGTGCCAGCAGCTCGACAGGGGACCCCGGAAACACCATATATTTT. Translated: CASSSTGDPGNTIYF.

Points on this clone: Other DNA sequences of this sample code for an identical CDR3. The chain recombines TRBV28 with TRBJ1-5; 10 bases map to TRBD1. The CDR3 sequence is 14 residues long. Germline V gene sequence: CDR1 MDHEN, CDR2 SYDVKM. The J segment lost 6 bases and the V segment lost 4 bases, leaving 3 bases of the junction unmatched. This CDR3 is CASSSGTGVQPQHF. CDR3 nucleotides: TGTGCCAGCAGTTCCGGGACAGGGGTTCAGCCCCAGCATTTT.

The chain is built from TRBV10-3 and TRBJ2-1, with 14 nucleotides matching TRBD2. The trim removed 10 bases at V and 0 bases at J, leaving 2 bases unmatched. The germline gives CDR1 ENHRY, CDR2 SYGVKD. The CDR3 spans 15 residues. CDR3 sequence (DNA): TGTGCCACCGGGACTAGCGGGAGCTCCTACAATGAGCAGTTCTTC. It yields the protein CATGTSGSSYNEQFF.